This TCR beta chain was sequenced for a study of T-cell reconstitution after alpha-beta-depleted transplantation in children. A word on this clonotype: Antigen unknown.

General study points: Once a year had passed after transplant, T-cell counts and diversity came mostly from newly produced T cells. Expanded graft clones, several hundred of them, were reportedly the source of alpha-beta T cells about two months after transplant. High day-60 TCRbeta diversity in some patients came from surviving recipient T cells and thymic progenitors.

This sample's TCRbeta library carried unique molecular identifier barcodes. In TCRdb, the PCR reads were re-called with MiXCR into one record per CDR3 protein. This sample carries approximately 1,000,000 distinct CDR3 sequences, roughly 29% of them seen once, and the ten largest clones take roughly 27%. The V end was cut by 3 bases, the J end by 9 bases, with 18 bases between. The CDR3 covers 15 residues. Here the sequenced sample was PBMCs, mostly from graft donor cells, taken 360 days after TCRalphabeta/CD19-depleted stem cell transplant. The rearrangement uses TRBV12-3 or TRBV12-4 and TRBJ2-1; D might be TRBD1 or TRBD2, each matching 5 bases. This TCR came from a boy in the first two years of life who had a stem cell transplant for SCID, so the T cells may come from the graft donor. The CDR3 nucleotides are TGTGCCAGCAGTTTCCGGGACCTTGGGTGGGGTGAGCAGTTCTTC. This translates into CASSFRDLGWGEQFF.